This T cell receptor (beta chain) was sequenced in a study of identical twins. Study results and caveats: Out-of-frame alpha sequences that twins shared showed excess low generation probability.

A single record per CDR3 protein comes from TCRdb applying MiXCR to the 5' RACE reads. The table includes 300,000 to 400,000 distinct CDR3 sequences, about 12% detected once. This clonotype was seen many times. The antigen is not known. These data also featured in a second study, about yellow fever vaccine responses in identical twins.

This sequence was found in a woman aged 18-30 years in good health. Sequenced material: CD8+ T cells sorted from blood.

Here the CDR3 DNA reads TGTGCCAGCAGCTTAGGAGGGACTGAGCAGTTCTTC. Translation: CASSLGGTEQFF. This chain connects TRBV7-9 to TRBJ2-1; D may be TRBD1 or TRBD2 (5 bases each). V dropped 1 base and J dropped 9 bases, with 7 bases sitting between them. Per germline, CDR1 SEHNR and CDR2 FQNEAQ (reference sequence). The CDR3 spans 12 residues.